This T cell receptor beta chain was sequenced for a study of monozygotic twins with inflammatory bowel disease. General study findings and limits: Twins with IBD were found to have lower TCRbeta diversity (inverse Simpson) than healthy co-twins.

Per TCR library, 3,000 to 4,000 ng of total RNA was used. Each UMI harboured a 6-nucleotide sample barcode and was appended via template switching. For each CDR3 protein, TCRdb gives one entry from its re-call of the 5' RACE reads, without DNA. Recorded for this sample: about 300,000 distinct CDR3 sequences. The CDR3 is made up of 15 amino acids. Germline loops: CDR1 MNHEY, CDR2 SVGAGI. In the case of this clonotype: Its antigen is not known.

The chain carries TRBV6-5 and TRBJ2-7; TCRdb's D call, TRBD2, is unchecked because there is no DNA. The TCR was taken from a human donor with ulcerative colitis or Crohn's disease, or a healthy co-twin of an affected twin (not recorded which). Material for sequencing was blood. CDR3 protein: CASSYSPLPSYEQYF.